This TCR beta chain was found in a study of low-dose radiotherapy and immunotherapy resistance in tumors (dated 2022 in TCRdb). General notes on the study: In Cohort 1, 0.5 Gy per fraction was delivered every 2 weeks, and a total PTV dose of 6.5 Gy was prescribed. For Cohort 2, the dose was 1 Gy per fraction given every two weeks, adding up to 13 Gy in total across 26 weeks. Nivolumab and ipilimumab were both given intravenously, with nivolumab at a 240 mg flat dose every two weeks and ipilimumab at 1 mg/kg every six weeks. Cyclophosphamide 200 mg/m2 was given intravenously every two weeks, one day before each radiation and immunotherapy administration. Starting on cycle 1 day 1, patients took 300 mg of aspirin by mouth once a day for four cycles. The trial did not randomize participants into treatment groups. Eight patients were included in the translational analysis, namely three from the first dose cohort plus the first five from the second dose cohort.

This clonotype was observed a handful of times. Its antigen remains undetermined. No qualities accompany the bases; no much larger clone lies one base away. First-strand cDNA was synthesized with Superscript III and a set of TRAV- and TRBV-specific primers, covering both TCRalpha and TCRbeta chains. TCRs were amplified with Phusion for 20 PCR cycles, with a constant-region primer paired with the adapter attached to the V primers. The isolated mRNA was amplified using the MessageAmp II aRNA Amplification Kit, with in vitro transcription performed for about 15 hours at 37 degrees C. mRNA for TCR sequencing was isolated with the Dynabeads mRNA DIRECT Purification Kit. Indexed Illumina adapters were added in a second Phusion PCR of roughly 23 cycles, and the PCR products were purified with AMPure XP beads. Regarding the original processing steps: Using custom Perl scripts, TCR sequences that encoded the same protein were pooled, out-of-frame sequences were dropped, and the abundance of each clonotype was calculated. TCR sequences supported by only a single read were excluded from analysis. Among the metrics used to describe the repertoires were Shannon entropy, Gini index, clonality, richness, and the frequency of TCRs shared between repertoires. TCRdb applied fastp at Q25 and MiXCR to the public reads, then kept only in-frame beta chains. Rows matching on CDR3 protein sequence are summarized as one entry with the most common DNA and genes. The V and J calls here are based on TCRdb, not the publication. This sample is represented by roughly 9,500 distinct CDR3 sequences; roughly two thirds of them were singletons. Approximately 7% of the sample comes from the top ten.

Donors were enrolled in RACIN, a single-arm phase I dose-escalation trial combining nivolumab, ipilimumab, aspirin, low-dose cyclophosphamide and low-dose radiotherapy. Patients with advanced, TIL-negative solid tumors were considered eligible. Germline trimming: 3 bases from V, 7 bases from J; junction bases outside gene matches: 7. Reading from cysteine to phenylalanine, the CDR3 counts 14 amino acids. Left in the record is the CDR3 DNA by itself, 42 bases read in frame from the first base. The germline V gene (reference sequence) sets CDR1 to SGHKS and CDR2 to YYEKEE. The receptor comes from a human donor with advanced metastatic prostate, ovarian, gallbladder or colorectal cancer (not recorded which). This table probably holds off-target reads from a library built for another chain. The rearranged chain carries TRBV5-5 and TRBJ1-5, with 7 junctional bases fitting TRBD1. The DNA reads TGTGCCAGCAGCTCCGAGGGGGCACAGCAGCCCCAGCATTTT. This translates into CASSSEGAQQPQHF.